The next 18 T cell receptor beta chains were all read from a single sample in a study of shared clonotypes between healthy human individuals. Generated by immunoSEQ multiplex PCR, the TCRdb table keeps only in-frame clones and is missing some. The table lists over 800,000 clones, roughly 92% of them singletons, with around 24% in the top ten. CD45RO-negative cells were positively selected for CCR7, leaving out terminally differentiated effector memory CD45RA+ cells. Material for sequencing was naive CD8+ T cells sorted from blood. Receptor source: a man in his thirties or forties in good health.

This chain joins TRBV15 and TRBJ2-3, with 11 bases that match TRBD2. CDR3 length equals 16 residues. V trimming: 6 bases; J trimming: 5 bases; junction bases outside the gene matches: 10. Germline-derived CDR1 and CDR2 are LNHNV and YYDKDF (reference sequence). CDR3 DNA: TGTGCCACCAGTGCTAGCGGGAGGAGTTTCATAGATACGCAGTATTTT. Its protein is CATSASGRSFIDTQYF.

The chain has TRBV7-9 and TRBJ2-1; possibly TRBD2 for D (6 bases). V lost 5 bases, J lost 6 bases, and 17 bases lay in between. Germline V gene lookup returns CDR1 SEHNR and CDR2 FQNEAQ (reference sequence). The CDR3 is 15 residues long. CDR3 protein: CASSAPSVPTNEQFF. CDR3 coding DNA: TGTGCCAGCAGCGCCCCTAGCGTTCCAACCAATGAGCAGTTCTTC.

The CDR3 coding sequence is TGTGCCAGCAGCCCCCATAGTAGGGGAACCGACTACGAGCAGTACTTC. Its protein product is CASSPHSRGTDYEQYF. V is TRBV7-8 and J is TRBJ2-7, with D perhaps TRBD1 (5 bases). Germline V gene data show CDR1 as SGHVS and CDR2 as FQNEAQ. This CDR3 is built from 16 residues. V was trimmed by 5 bases and J by 3 bases, leaving 20 bases between them.

The CDR3 nucleotides are TGCGCCAGCAGCGCTCGACTAGCGGGAGGACTCCTCACAGATACGCAGTATTTT. This sequence encodes CASSARLAGGLLTDTQYF. The chain joins TRBV4-1 to TRBJ2-3; TRBD2 matches 13 bases. Germline V lookup: CDR1 MGHRA, CDR2 YSYEKL. With 5 bases clipped from V and 2 bases from J, the junction kept 10 bases outside the gene matches. This CDR3 is built from 18 residues.

As regards this clone: The junction shows a germline mismatch at one end, possibly a read error. The genes are TRBV29-1 and TRBJ2-1, with 7 bases that match TRBD2. CDR3 length: 11 residues. Germline V CDR1 and CDR2: SQVTM, ANQGSEA. CDR3 coding DNA: TGCAGCGTTGAAAGTCTAGCGGAGCCGTTCTTC. Residues: CSVESLAEPFF.

This clone was observed once. J is TRBJ2-1 and V is TRBV19; 9 bases match TRBD2. From germline, CDR1 is LNHDA and CDR2 SQIVND (reference sequence). The CDR3 totals 15 residues. V lost 3 bases, J lost 2 bases, and 2 bases stayed unmatched. In DNA form, the CDR3 reads TGTGCCAGTAGTATGATAGCGGGAGCCTACAATGAGCAGTTCTTC. This codes for CASSMIAGAYNEQFF.

The rearrangement joins TRBV4-2 to TRBJ1-3; D is unresolved. V was trimmed by 0 bases and J by 0 bases, leaving 6 bases between them. There are 15 residues in the CDR3. Germline V CDR1 and CDR2: LGHNA, YNFKEQ. The CDR3 DNA reads TGTGCCAGCAGCCAAGAACCTGGCTCTGGAAACACCATATATTTT. Protein product: CASSQEPGSGNTIYF.

The rearrangement uses TRBV7-9 and TRBJ2-5; 9 nucleotides agree with TRBD2. The V gene end was trimmed by 5 bases and the J gene end by 5 bases; junction bases not matched to a gene: 9. The CDR3 is 15 amino acids. CDR1 SEHNR and CDR2 FQNEAQ come from the germline V gene (reference sequence). CDR3 coding DNA: TGTGCCAGCAGCACTGGGACTAGCCCCTCGGAGACCCAGTACTTC. Its translation is CASSTGTSPSETQYF.

The rearrangement links TRBV27 to TRBJ2-2, with D possibly TRBD1 on 5 matching bases. CDR1 and CDR2 (germline): MNHEY, SMNVEV (reference sequence). This CDR3 region has 14 residues. Trimming took 6 bases from V and 1 from J, leaving 9 bases between them. The CDR3 nucleotides are TGTGCCAGCAGATATACAGGGAACACCGGGGAGCTGTTTTTT. It specifies CASRYTGNTGELFF.

As for this clone: Other DNA sequences from this sample encode an identical CDR3 as well. The CDR3 DNA follows: TGTGCCAGCAGCTTAGAAGGGGTGGAGCAGTACTTC. It translates to CASSLEGVEQYF. The chain recombines TRBV7-9 with TRBJ2-7; possible D gene TRBD1, 5 bases. The CDR3 is made up of 12 amino acids. V lost 1 base to trimming and J lost 7 bases, with 8 bases between them. The V gene's germline CDR1 is SEHNR and CDR2 FQNEAQ (reference sequence).

The rearrangement joins TRBV28 to TRBJ2-5; D unresolved. Germline CDR1 and CDR2: MDHEN and SYDVKM. The CDR3 totals 15 residues. The V and J ends lost 5 bases and 3 bases respectively, with 16 bases between them. CDR3 DNA: TGTGCCAGCAGTACCGCGGCCGAGTACGAAGAGACCCAGTACTTC. This encodes CASSTAAEYEETQYF.

The rearrangement joins TRBV5-1 to TRBJ2-5; TRBD2 matches 7 bases. Trimming cost V 1 base and J 1 base; bases outside gene matches: 1. The CDR3 runs to 14 residues. Germline assignment: CDR1 SGHRS and CDR2 YFSETQ. The DNA for the CDR3 is TGCGCCAGCAGCTTGTGGGAGGGCCAAGAGACCCAGTACTTC. It yields the protein CASSLWEGQETQYF.

The CDR3 protein is CASSPRWGETQYF. In DNA, the CDR3 is TGTGCCAGCAGCCCCCGGTGGGGGGAGACCCAGTACTTC. The chain combines TRBV11-3 with TRBJ2-5; possibly TRBD1 or TRBD2 for D (5 bases each). In germline, CDR1 is SGHNT, CDR2 YENEEA. V was cut by 5 bases and J by 5 bases, with 12 bases left in between. CDR3 size: 13 residues.

The J gene is TRBJ2-7, the V gene TRBV7-8; unclear D gene. In germline, CDR1 is SGHVS, CDR2 FQNEAQ. This CDR3 has 15 residues. Trimming pared 1 base from V and 0 bases from J, leaving 10 bases between. CDR3 nucleotide sequence: TGTGCCAGCAGCTTAGAGGACCTCAGCTCCTACGAGCAGTACTTC. Translation gives CASSLEDLSSYEQYF.

As concerns this clone: Other DNA sequences in the sample encode the same CDR3. The genes are TRBV29-1 and TRBJ2-7; 8 nucleotides match TRBD2. The V gene end was trimmed by 6 bases and the J gene end by 0 bases; junction bases not matched to a gene: 4. The length of the CDR3 is 13 residues. Germline V lookup: CDR1 SQVTM, CDR2 ANQGSEA. The CDR3 sequence: CSVDSGTSYEQYF. CDR3 bases: TGCAGCGTAGATAGCGGGACCTCCTACGAGCAGTACTTC.

The rearrangement uses TRBV28 and TRBJ2-3, with D perhaps TRBD2 (6 bases). This CDR3 spans 11 amino acids. Germline V CDR1 and CDR2: MDHEN, SYDVKM. Trimming removed 11 bases at V and 6 bases at J, with 12 bases between. The CDR3 nucleotides are TGTGCCCCCACTAGCCTGGATACGCAGTATTTT. It specifies CAPTSLDTQYF.

CDR3 residues: CASSLARLAGPYTGELFF. CDR3 nucleotide sequence: TGTGCCAGCAGCTTAGCCAGACTAGCGGGACCTTACACCGGGGAGCTGTTTTTT. J is TRBJ2-2 and V is TRBV7-6; 11 nucleotides agree with TRBD2. The CDR3 loop spans 18 amino acids. Germline assignment: CDR1 SGHVS and CDR2 FNYEAQ. V was clipped by 0 bases and J by 3 bases; unmatched bases: 6.

This rearrangement joins TRBV7-9 to TRBJ2-7; no clear D. Trimming removed 5 bases at V and 5 bases at J, with 19 bases between. The CDR3 is 15 residues long. The V gene's germline CDR1 is SEHNR and CDR2 FQNEAQ (reference sequence). The CDR3 loop is CASSPPITGFHEQYF. The DNA for the CDR3 is TGTGCCAGCAGCCCCCCTATTACTGGCTTCCACGAGCAGTACTTC.